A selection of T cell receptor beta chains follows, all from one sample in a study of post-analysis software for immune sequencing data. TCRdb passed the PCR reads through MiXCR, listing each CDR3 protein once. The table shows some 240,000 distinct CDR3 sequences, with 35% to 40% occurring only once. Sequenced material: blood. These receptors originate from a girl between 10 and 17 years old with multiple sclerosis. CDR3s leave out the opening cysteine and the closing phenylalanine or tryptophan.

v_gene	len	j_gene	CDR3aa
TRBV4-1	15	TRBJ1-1	ASSQYLTGRWDTEAF
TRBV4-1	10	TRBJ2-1	ASSQLSGEQF
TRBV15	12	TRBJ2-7	ATSVTGNRNEQY
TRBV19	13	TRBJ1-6	ASSIRPEGISPLH
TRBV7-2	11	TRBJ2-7	ASSFGRSYEQY
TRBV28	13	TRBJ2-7	ASSSGTPATYEQY
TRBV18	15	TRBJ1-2	ASSPILVARVGSGYT
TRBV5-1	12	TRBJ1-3	ASSLTGVGNTIY
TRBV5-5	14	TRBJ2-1	ASSLRLSGIGNEQF
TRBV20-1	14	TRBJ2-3	SATDLSGRITDTQY
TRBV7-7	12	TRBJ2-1	ASSNLIGPNEQF
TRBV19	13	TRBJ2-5	ASSKLAGGQETQY
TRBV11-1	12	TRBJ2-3	ASNLGHGTDTQY
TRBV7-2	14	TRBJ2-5	ASSPGASGPQETQY
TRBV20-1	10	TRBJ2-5	SADGDQETQY
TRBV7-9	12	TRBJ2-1	ASSWRQGAVEQF
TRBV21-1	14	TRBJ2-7	ASSNRETGLTYEQY
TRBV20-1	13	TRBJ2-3	SAPPRQGSTDTQY
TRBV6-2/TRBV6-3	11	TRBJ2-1	ASSPMGGNEQF
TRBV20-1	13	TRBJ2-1	SALDPDPLYNEQF
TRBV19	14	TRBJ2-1	ASRPGDRSRYNEQF
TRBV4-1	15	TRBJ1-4	ASSQGPRGATNEKLF
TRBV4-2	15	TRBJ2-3	ASSPRTSGMSTDTQY
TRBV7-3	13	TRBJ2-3	ASSRSGGSRGTQY
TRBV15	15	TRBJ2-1	ATSRDPGRAGYNEQF
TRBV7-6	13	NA	ASSPDPTAVETQY
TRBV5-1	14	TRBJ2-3	ASSLAATGSTDTQY
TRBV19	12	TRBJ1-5	ASTQDHSNQPQH
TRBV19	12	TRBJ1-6	ASSIEQGNSPLH
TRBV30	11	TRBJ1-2	AWRVGRGYGYT
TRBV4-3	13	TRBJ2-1	ASSQDSGTYNEQF
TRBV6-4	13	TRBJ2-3	ASSVGLVSTDTQY
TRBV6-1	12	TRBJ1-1	ATERRGRNTEAF
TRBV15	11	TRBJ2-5	ATSPVAGETQY
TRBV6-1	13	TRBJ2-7	ASSEVATPSYEQY
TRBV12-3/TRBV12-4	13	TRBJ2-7	ASSSLDRAPYEQY
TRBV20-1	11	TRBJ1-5	SARFQPDQPQH
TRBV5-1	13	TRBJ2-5	TSSLGQGAKETQY
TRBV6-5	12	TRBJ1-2	ASSYGTHYYGYT
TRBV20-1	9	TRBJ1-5	SARQNQPQH
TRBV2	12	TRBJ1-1	ASMGMGLNTGAF
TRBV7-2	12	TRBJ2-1	ASSRRGGSGEQF
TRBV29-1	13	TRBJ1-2	SFSTTGKGYYGYT
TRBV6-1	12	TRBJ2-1	ASTGQGAYNEQF
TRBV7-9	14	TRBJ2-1	ASSSWDLGVLYEQF
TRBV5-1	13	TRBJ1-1	ASSWTGTANTEAF
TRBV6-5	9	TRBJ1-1	ASSYWTEAF
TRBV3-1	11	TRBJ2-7	ASSQDGSDEQY
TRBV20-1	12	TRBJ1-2	SANADIRLSGYT
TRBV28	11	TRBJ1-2	ASCSWGFYGYT
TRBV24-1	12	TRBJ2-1	ASGRGESWNEQF